The 32 T cell receptor beta chains presented below share a single source sample, sequenced in a study of blood T cell repertoires in COVID-19. Some clones are missing from TCRdb's copy, which holds only in-frame ones; the method was immunoSEQ multiplex PCR. The top ten hold 15% to 20% of the sample, which has more than 65,000 clones, around 77% seen once. The source material was peripheral blood. These receptors were taken from a man aged 60 to 75 with acute or convalescent COVID-19.

This chain uses TRBV6-5 with TRBJ1-2; 7 positions agree with TRBD1. This CDR3 is 14 amino acids long. V gave up 7 bases and J gave up 3 bases; unmatched junction bases: 8. Germline V gene sequence: CDR1 MNHEY, CDR2 SVGAGI. The CDR3 loop is CASTPGGTDYGYTF. Here the CDR3 DNA reads TGTGCCAGCACTCCCGGAGGGACAGACTATGGCTACACCTTC.

The chain is built from TRBV5-1 and TRBJ2-3, with 9 bases lining up with TRBD2. V was pared by 2 bases and J by 6 bases, with 7 bases of the junction left unmatched. This CDR3 is built from 15 residues. Germline assignment: CDR1 SGHRS and CDR2 YFSETQ. The CDR3 DNA reads as TGCGCCAGCAGCTTTCCTAGCGGGGCCTTGGATACGCAGTATTTT. Protein product: CASSFPSGALDTQYF.

The chain carries TRBV4-3 and TRBJ1-1, with D possibly matching TRBD1 (5 bases). The V and J ends lost 3 bases and 3 bases respectively, with 8 bases between them. This CDR3 spans 13 amino acids. Germline CDR1 LGHNA, CDR2 YSLEER. The CDR3 loop is CASSHRVDTEAFF. For the CDR3, the DNA is TGCGCCAGCAGCCACAGGGTCGACACTGAAGCTTTCTTT.

This chain joins TRBV2 and TRBJ2-1; 13 nucleotides align to TRBD2. Looked up from germline, CDR1 is SNHLY and CDR2 is FYNNEI. The CDR3 loop spans 15 amino acids. V gave up 5 bases and J gave up 9 bases; unmatched junction bases: 7. The DNA for the CDR3 is TGTGCCAGCAGTAAACTAGCGGGGGGGCAGAGTGAGCAGTTCTTC. This sequence encodes CASSKLAGGQSEQFF. Full variable domain (outside the CDR3, taken from reference TRBV2 and TRBJ2-1): EPEVTQTPSHQVTQMGQEVILRCVPISNHLYFYWYRQILGQKVEFLVSFYNNEISEKSEIFDDQFSVERPDGSNFTLKIRSTKLEDSAMYFCASSKLAGGQSEQFFGPGTRLTVL.

Written as DNA, the CDR3 is TGCAGTGCTAGTTCTCAGCGGGGGGCCTTTAAAAACATTCAGTACTTC. Translated, it gives CSASSQRGAFKNIQYF. The chain recombines TRBV20-1 with TRBJ2-4; TRBD2 aligns across 9 bases. CDR1 and CDR2 (germline): DFQATT, SNEGSKA (reference sequence). The CDR3 totals 16 residues. Trimming removed 3 bases from V and 4 bases from J; junction bases left unmatched: 10.

The J gene is TRBJ2-6, the V gene TRBV11-2; TRBD1 aligns across 7 bases. The CDR3 has 14 residues. Losses at the gene ends were 5 bases for V and 2 bases for J; bases not matched to a gene: 0. The germline gives CDR1 SGHAT, CDR2 FQNNGV. The CDR3 DNA sequence: TGTGCCAGCAGCGACAGGGCTGGGGCCAACGTCCTGACTTTC. It yields the protein CASSDRAGANVLTF.

The chain combines TRBV11-2 with TRBJ2-7, with a tentative D call TRBD1 (6 bases). The CDR3 loop spans 16 amino acids. V was clipped by 4 bases and J by 2 bases, with 18 bases between them. Germline V gene lookup returns CDR1 SGHAT and CDR2 FQNNGV. DNA of the CDR3: TGTGCCAGCAGCTCCCCAAAACGGGGACAAACCTACGAGCAGTACTTC. Its protein product is CASSSPKRGQTYEQYF.

The CDR3 is CASSLSGSYNSPLHF. The CDR3 DNA sequence: TGTGCCAGCAGCTTATCAGGGTCCTATAATTCACCCCTCCACTTT. V is TRBV7-9 and J is TRBJ1-6, with a tentative D call TRBD1 (5 bases). The CDR3 covers 15 residues. Trimming removed 2 bases at V and 1 base at J, with 6 bases between. Germline V gene lookup returns CDR1 SEHNR and CDR2 FQNEAQ (reference sequence).

V gene TRBV19 combines with J gene TRBJ1-5, with TRBD1 identical over 10 bases. The CDR3 runs 16 residues. Looked up from germline, CDR1 is LNHDA and CDR2 is SQIVND (reference sequence). Trimming at V came to 4 bases and at J to 3 bases, leaving 6 bases not matched to a gene. The CDR3 here is CASSTEGQGINQPQHF. The CDR3 DNA is TGTGCCAGTAGTACCGAGGGACAGGGGATCAATCAGCCCCAGCATTTT. Variable domain in full (rest from reference TRBV19 and TRBJ1-5): DGGITQSPKYLFRKEGQNVTLSCEQNLNHDAMYWYRQDPGQGLRLIYYSQIVNDFQKGDIAEGYSVSREKKESFPLTVTSAQKNPTAFYLCASSTEGQGINQPQHFGDGTRLSIL.

V gene TRBV3-1 (or the pseudogene TRBV3-2) combines with J gene TRBJ1-5; D remains ambiguous. This CDR3 has 14 amino acids. V lost 1 base to trimming and J lost 4 bases, with 8 bases between them. From germline, CDR1 is LGHDT and CDR2 YNNKEL (reference sequence). The DNA of the CDR3 is TGTGCCAGCAGCCAAGCCCTAATAAATCAGCCCCAGCATTTT. Its translation: CASSQALINQPQHF.

This clone was observed a single time. The chain carries TRBV2 and TRBJ2-7, with TRBD2 matching 12 bases. Germline CDR1 reads SNHLY; CDR2 reads FYNNEI. The V segment lost 2 bases and the J segment 5 bases; nucleotides outside the gene matches: 4. The CDR3 is 15 residues long. The CDR3 DNA follows: TGTGCCAGCAGTGAACTAGCGGGGGGGCAGGACGAGCAGTACTTC. This gives the protein CASSELAGGQDEQYF.

This clone was found a few times. The chain couples TRBV7-9 to TRBJ1-2; D not certain. This CDR3 is built from 13 residues. V was shortened by 1 base and J by 4 bases, with 7 bases between the two germline ends. CDR1 is SEHNR and CDR2 is FQNEAQ in the germline V gene (reference sequence). CDR3 DNA: TGTGCCAGCAGCTTAGGAGGAACCTATGGCTACACCTTC. This translates into CASSLGGTYGYTF.

The chain links TRBV7-3 to TRBJ1-5; D is unresolved. From germline, CDR1 is SGHTA and CDR2 FQGTGA. V was trimmed by 2 bases and J by 5 bases, leaving 7 bases between them. The CDR3 is 13 residues long. CDR3 residues: CASSLGRDQPQHF. In DNA form, the CDR3 reads TGTGCCAGCAGCTTAGGGAGGGATCAGCCCCAGCATTTT.

CDR3 bases: TGTGCCAGCAGCCACCTTGAGGCGCCCCAGCATTTT. Its translation is CASSHLEAPQHF. The chain employs TRBV7-8 and TRBJ1-5, with D unresolved. The CDR3 covers 12 residues. Trimming stripped 5 bases from V and 9 bases from J, with 11 bases between. Germline assignment: CDR1 SGHVS and CDR2 FQNEAQ. Complete variable domain (other parts from reference TRBV7-8 and TRBJ1-5): GAGVSQSPRYKVAKRGQDVALRCDPISGHVSLFWYQQALGQGPEFLTYFQNEAQLDKSGLPSDRFFAERPEGSVSTLKIQRTQQEDSAVYLCASSHLEAPQHFGDGTRLSIL.

This clone was recorded a few times. The J gene is TRBJ1-1, the V gene TRBV18, with TRBD1 matching over 7 bases. V lost 2 bases, J lost 3 bases, and 12 bases stayed unmatched. The CDR3 totals 17 residues. Germline CDR1 and CDR2: KGHSH and LQKENI. The CDR3 nucleotides are TGTGCCAGCTCACCAAGGTCAGGGGGGAGCTGGGACACTGAAGCTTTCTTT. Translated: CASSPRSGGSWDTEAFF. The whole variable domain, filled in from reference TRBV18 and TRBJ1-1, reads NAGVMQNPRHLVRRRGQEARLRCSPMKGHSHVYWYRQLPEEGLKFMVYLQKENIIDESGMPKERFSAEFPKEGPSILRIQQVVRGDSAAYFCASSPRSGGSWDTEAFFGQGTRLTVV.

V and J are TRBV19 and TRBJ1-5; D perhaps matches TRBD1 (6 bases). V was shortened by 5 bases and J by 10 bases, with 24 bases between the two germline ends. The germline V gene encodes CDR1 LNHDA and CDR2 SQIVND (reference sequence). CDR3 size: 16 residues. DNA for the CDR3: TGTGCCAGTAGTCGACGCGGACAGAGGGTGACGGGACCCCAGCATTTT. Translated, it gives CASSRRGQRVTGPQHF.

The genes are TRBV30 and TRBJ1-6; TRBD1 might be the D (5 bases). The CDR3 is made up of 14 amino acids. V was cut by 4 bases and J by 9 bases, with 16 bases left in between. CDR1 GTSNPN and CDR2 SVGIG come from the germline V gene (reference sequence). CDR3 in amino acids: CAWKPGLRISPLHF. The CDR3 DNA sequence: TGTGCCTGGAAACCGGGACTCAGAATTTCACCCCTCCACTTT.

This clone turned up a few times. V is TRBV15 and J is TRBJ1-2; 12 nucleotides agree with TRBD1. This CDR3 has 17 residues. After removal of 5 bases from V and 1 base from J, the junction contained 8 bases not matched to a gene. Germline V gene data show CDR1 as LNHNV and CDR2 as YYDKDF (reference sequence). The CDR3 nucleotides read TGTGCCACCAGCGCTTGGGACAGGGGGCTGATTAACTATGGCTACACCTTC. Encoded protein: CATSAWDRGLINYGYTF. Together with reference TRBV15 and TRBJ1-2, the CDR3 gives the full variable domain: DAMVIQNPRYQVTQFGKPVTLSCSQTLNHNVMYWYQQKSSQAPKLLFHYYDKDFNNEADTPDNFQSRRPNTSFCFLDIRSPGLGDTAMYLCATSAWDRGLINYGYTFGSGTRLTVV.

This clone was detected ten times or more. The rearrangement links TRBV30 to TRBJ1-3; unclear D gene. Trimming left V 1 base short and J 5 bases short, with 15 bases between. CDR3 length: 15 amino acids. The germline gives CDR1 GTSNPN, CDR2 SVGIG (reference sequence). The CDR3 DNA follows: TGTGCCTGGAGTGGCGGGGTGTTACAGAGAAACACCATATATTTT. Its translation is CAWSGGVLQRNTIYF. Based on the CDR3 plus reference TRBV30 and TRBJ1-3, the full variable domain is SQTIHQWPATLVQPVGSPLSLECTVEGTSNPNLYWYRQAAGRGLQLLFYSVGIGQISSEVPQNLSASRPQDRQFILSSKKLLLSDSGFYLCAWSGGVLQRNTIYFGEGSWLTVV.

The chain joins TRBV28 to TRBJ1-1; D not resolved. There are 13 residues in the CDR3. The germline gives CDR1 MDHEN, CDR2 SYDVKM. V lost 3 bases and J 1 base, leaving 6 bases between the germline ends. This CDR3 is CASSLYRNTEAFF. CDR3 sequence (DNA): TGTGCCAGCAGTTTGTACAGGAACACTGAAGCTTTCTTT.

The chain couples TRBV7-3 to TRBJ2-1, with 8 bases lining up with TRBD2. J gave up 0 bases and V 2 bases, and 0 bases lay outside the gene matches. The germline V gene has CDR1 SGHTA and CDR2 FQGTGA. CDR3 length: 15 residues. The CDR3 loop reads CASSLGTSSYNEQFF. The CDR3, as DNA: TGTGCCAGCAGCTTAGGGACTAGCTCCTACAATGAGCAGTTCTTC.

This chain links TRBV5-5 with TRBJ1-6; D not resolved. The germline CDR1 and CDR2 sequences are SGHKS and YYEKEE (reference sequence). The CDR3 has 14 amino acids. V lost 2 bases to trimming and J lost 10 bases, with 13 bases between them. CDR3 in amino acids: CASSLAQTVSPLHF. The CDR3 nucleotides are TGTGCCAGCAGCTTAGCGCAGACCGTATCACCCCTCCACTTT.

This chain joins TRBV19 and TRBJ1-3, with D unclear. The CDR3 runs 15 residues. Germline V CDR1 and CDR2: LNHDA, SQIVND (reference sequence). With 3 bases removed from V and 0 bases from J, the gap between germline ends came to 9 bases. The CDR3: CASSIFASSGNTIYF. The CDR3 DNA reads TGTGCCAGTAGTATCTTTGCGAGCTCTGGAAACACCATATATTTT. Full variable domain (outside the CDR3, taken from reference TRBV19 and TRBJ1-3): DGGITQSPKYLFRKEGQNVTLSCEQNLNHDAMYWYRQDPGQGLRLIYYSQIVNDFQKGDIAEGYSVSREKKESFPLTVTSAQKNPTAFYLCASSIFASSGNTIYFGEGSWLTVV.

The V gene is TRBV5-6, the J gene TRBJ2-3; 13 bases fit TRBD2. Per germline, CDR1 SGHDT and CDR2 YYEEEE. This CDR3 is 15 amino acids long. V dropped 4 bases and J dropped 5; count of bases not matched to a gene: 4. In DNA, the CDR3 is TGTGCCAGCAGCCGGACTAGCGGGGGAAGAGATACGCAGTATTTT. Encoded protein: CASSRTSGGRDTQYF.

The chain carries TRBV3-1 (or the pseudogene TRBV3-2) and TRBJ1-6; D perhaps matches TRBD1 (6 bases). Trimming cost V 0 bases and J 15 bases, with 9 bases left between them. This CDR3 has 12 amino acids. The germline V gene encodes CDR1 LGHDT and CDR2 YNNKEL (reference sequence). The CDR3 reads CASSQEGRGLHF. The CDR3 DNA sequence: TGTGCCAGCAGCCAAGAGGGCAGGGGCCTCCACTTT.

This clone appeared a few times. The DNA for the CDR3 is TGTGCCAGTAGTATAGGGCTGGGGGGTGGAGACATTCAGTACTTC. Protein sequence: CASSIGLGGGDIQYF. The rearrangement uses TRBV19 and TRBJ2-4; perhaps TRBD2 as D (6 bases). CDR3 length equals 15 residues. Trimming removed 1 base from V and 8 bases from J, with 15 bases in between. Per germline, CDR1 LNHDA and CDR2 SQIVND (reference sequence). Full variable domain (rest looked up from reference TRBV19 and TRBJ2-4): DGGITQSPKYLFRKEGQNVTLSCEQNLNHDAMYWYRQDPGQGLRLIYYSQIVNDFQKGDIAEGYSVSREKKESFPLTVTSAQKNPTAFYLCASSIGLGGGDIQYFGAGTRLSVL.

The chain has TRBV7-2 and TRBJ1-4, with D possibly TRBD1 on 6 matching bases. The CDR3 has 15 residues. Germline V gene data show CDR1 as SGHTA and CDR2 as FQGNSA. The ends were cut back, 5 bases at V and 3 bases at J, with 13 bases in the middle. DNA for the CDR3: TGTGCCAGCAGCCCCGCGCCAGGGGCTAATGAAAAACTGTTTTTT. This encodes CASSPAPGANEKLFF.

The chain employs TRBV5-8 and TRBJ1-4; 11 nucleotides align to TRBD1. The CDR3 covers 16 residues. The germline V gene has CDR1 SGHTS and CDR2 YDEGEE. Trimming removed 3 bases from V and 7 bases from J; junction bases left unmatched: 8. CDR3 nucleotides: TGTGCCAGCAGCTACGGGACAGGGGGGTTAGGTGAAAAACTGTTTTTT. Translated: CASSYGTGGLGEKLFF.

The chain combines TRBV7-3 with TRBJ1-2; 7 bases align to TRBD1. Germline V gene sequence: CDR1 SGHTA, CDR2 FQGTGA. This CDR3 has 15 residues. V was clipped by 5 bases and J by 4 bases; unmatched bases: 10. Here the CDR3 reads CASSPGQTGLYGYTF. For the CDR3, the DNA is TGTGCCAGCAGCCCGGGACAGACCGGACTCTATGGCTACACCTTC. The full variable domain, rest sourced from reference TRBV7-3 and TRBJ1-2, is GAGVSQTPSNKVTEKGKYVELRCDPISGHTALYWYRQSLGQGPEFLIYFQGTGAADDSGLPNDRFFAVRPEGSVSTLKIQRTERGDSAVYLCASSPGQTGLYGYTFGSGTRLTVV.

The rearrangement joins TRBV30 to TRBJ1-6, with 7 nucleotides matching TRBD1. The length of the CDR3 is 14 residues. Germline trimming cut 4 bases from V and 6 bases from J; bases unmatched to any gene: 6. Germline V gives CDR1 GTSNPN, CDR2 SVGIG (reference sequence). CDR3: CAWTRDSLNSPLHF. In nucleotides, the CDR3 is TGTGCCTGGACCCGGGACAGCCTTAATTCACCCCTCCACTTT.

The chain joins TRBV4-1 to TRBJ1-1; tentatively, D is TRBD1 (6 bases). The CDR3 spans 16 residues. With 6 bases removed from V and 1 base from J, the gap between germline ends came to 18 bases. CDR1 MGHRA and CDR2 YSYEKL come from the germline V gene. The CDR3 loop reads CASSPRSGTPNTEAFF. For the CDR3, the DNA is TGCGCCAGCAGTCCACGGTCCGGGACACCGAACACTGAAGCTTTCTTT.

V gene TRBV5-4 combines with J gene TRBJ1-3, with D hard to call. The CDR3 covers 14 residues. Germline CDR1 is SGHNT and CDR2 is YYREEE (reference sequence). V was clipped by 0 bases and J by 2 bases, with 6 bases between them. The CDR3 DNA is TGTGCCAGCAGCTTGGGCTCAGCTGGAAACACCATATATTTT. Translated, it gives CASSLGSAGNTIYF.